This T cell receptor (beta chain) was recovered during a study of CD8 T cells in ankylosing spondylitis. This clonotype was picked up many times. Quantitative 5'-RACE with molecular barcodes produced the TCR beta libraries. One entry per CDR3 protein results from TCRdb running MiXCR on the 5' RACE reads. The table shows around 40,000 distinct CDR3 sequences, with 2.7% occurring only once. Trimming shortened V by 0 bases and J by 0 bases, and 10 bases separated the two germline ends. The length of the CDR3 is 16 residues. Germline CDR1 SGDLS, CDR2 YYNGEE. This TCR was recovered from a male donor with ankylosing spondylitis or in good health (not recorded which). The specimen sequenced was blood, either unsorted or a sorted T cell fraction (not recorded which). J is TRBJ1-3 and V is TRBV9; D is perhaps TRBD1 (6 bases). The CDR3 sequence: CASSVGGGGSGNTIYF. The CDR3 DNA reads TGTGCCAGCAGCGTAGGGGGAGGGGGCTCTGGAAACACCATATATTTT.